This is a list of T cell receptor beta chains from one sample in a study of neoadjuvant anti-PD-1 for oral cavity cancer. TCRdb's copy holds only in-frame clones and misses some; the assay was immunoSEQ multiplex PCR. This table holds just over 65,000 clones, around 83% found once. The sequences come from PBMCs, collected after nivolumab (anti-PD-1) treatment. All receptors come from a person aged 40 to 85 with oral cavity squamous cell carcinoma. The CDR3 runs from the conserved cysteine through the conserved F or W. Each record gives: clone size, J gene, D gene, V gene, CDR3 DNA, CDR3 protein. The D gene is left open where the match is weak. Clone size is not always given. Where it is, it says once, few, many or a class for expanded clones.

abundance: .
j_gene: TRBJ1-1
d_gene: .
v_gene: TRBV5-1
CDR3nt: TGCGCCAGCAGCTTGGTTCTTTCTGGGGTGAACACTGAAGCTTTCTTT
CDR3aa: CASSLVLSGVNTEAFF

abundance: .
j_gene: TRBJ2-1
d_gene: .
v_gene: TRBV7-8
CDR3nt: TGTGCCAGCAGCACCGGGCTTGGGGAGCAGTTCTTC
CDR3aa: CASSTGLGEQFF

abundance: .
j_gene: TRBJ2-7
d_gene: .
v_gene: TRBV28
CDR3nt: TGTGCCAGCAGTCTCGGATGGGGGGACGGATTCTACGAGCAGTACTTC
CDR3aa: CASSLGWGDGFYEQYF

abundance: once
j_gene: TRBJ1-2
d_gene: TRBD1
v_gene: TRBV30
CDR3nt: TGTGCCTGGAGTGCCGACAGGGGGGAAATCTATGGCTACACCTTC
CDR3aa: CAWSADRGEIYGYTF

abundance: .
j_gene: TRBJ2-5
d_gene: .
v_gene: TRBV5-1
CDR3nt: TGCGCCAGCAGCTTGATGTCGGCCAGTCCAGAGACCCAGTACTTC
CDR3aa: CASSLMSASPETQYF

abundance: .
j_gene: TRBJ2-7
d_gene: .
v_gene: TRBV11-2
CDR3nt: TGTGCCAGCAGCTTAGGTTTCGCGAACTACGAGCAGTACTTC
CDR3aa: CASSLGFANYEQYF

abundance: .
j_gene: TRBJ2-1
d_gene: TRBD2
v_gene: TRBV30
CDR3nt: TGTGCCTGGAGTCCGCGGACTAGCGGAGGCAATGAGCAGTTCTTC
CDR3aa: CAWSPRTSGGNEQFF

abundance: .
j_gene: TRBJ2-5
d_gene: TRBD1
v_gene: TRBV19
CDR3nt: TGTGCCAGTAGTCCCCGCACAGGGGGCGGGGAGACCCAGTACTTC
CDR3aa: CASSPRTGGGETQYF

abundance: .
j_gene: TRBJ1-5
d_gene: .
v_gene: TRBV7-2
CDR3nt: TGTGCCAGCAGCTTCGGGGAGAGCAATCAGCCCCAGCATTTT
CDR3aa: CASSFGESNQPQHF

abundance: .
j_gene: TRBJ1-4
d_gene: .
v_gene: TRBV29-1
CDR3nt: TGCAGCGCCGCCAAGGCAGGGAACGAAAAACTGTTTTTT
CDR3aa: CSAAKAGNEKLFF

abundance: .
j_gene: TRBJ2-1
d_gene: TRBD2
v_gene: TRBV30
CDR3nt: TGTGCCTGGAGTCCGGGGGGAATGGGCTATGAGCAGTTCTTC
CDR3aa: CAWSPGGMGYEQFF

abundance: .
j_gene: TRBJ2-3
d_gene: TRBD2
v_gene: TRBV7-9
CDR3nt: TGTGCCAGCAGCTCCCCCCCGGGACTAGTGACAGATACGCAGTATTTT
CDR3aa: CASSSPPGLVTDTQYF

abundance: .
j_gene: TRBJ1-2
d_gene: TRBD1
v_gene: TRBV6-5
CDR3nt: TGTGCCAGCAGAGAGACAGGGAGATACTATGGCTACACCTTC
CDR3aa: CASRETGRYYGYTF

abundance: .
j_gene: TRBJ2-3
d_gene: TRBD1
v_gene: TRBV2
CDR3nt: TGTGCCAAGGGACAGGAGACAGATACGCAGTATTTT
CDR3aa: CAKGQETDTQYF

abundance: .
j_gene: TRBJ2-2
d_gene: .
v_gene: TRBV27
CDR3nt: TGTGCCAGCAATTCCGCGTTGGGTTCCAGAGGGACCGGGGAGCTGTTTTTT
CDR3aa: CASNSALGSRGTGELFF

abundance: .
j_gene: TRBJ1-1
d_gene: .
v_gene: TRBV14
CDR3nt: TGTGCCAGCAGCCGGCAGGGGTTTGAAGCTTTCTTT
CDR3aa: CASSRQGFEAFF

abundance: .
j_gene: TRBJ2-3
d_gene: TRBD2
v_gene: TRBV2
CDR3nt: TGTGCCAGCAGAGCGAGGACTAGCGGGAGCACAGATACGCAGTATTTT
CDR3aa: CASRARTSGSTDTQYF

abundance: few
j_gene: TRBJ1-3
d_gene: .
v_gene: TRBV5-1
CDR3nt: TGCGCCAGCAGCTTGGGCTCTGGAAACACCATATATTTT
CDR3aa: CASSLGSGNTIYF

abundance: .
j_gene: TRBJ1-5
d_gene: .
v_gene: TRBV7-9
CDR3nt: TGTGCCAGCAGCGGGGGGACTGATTTATATAGCAATCAGCCCCAGCATTTT
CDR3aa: CASSGGTDLYSNQPQHF

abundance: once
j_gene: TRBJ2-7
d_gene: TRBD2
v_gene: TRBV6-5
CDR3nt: TGTGCCAGCACTTGGGGACTAGCGGGCGACGAGCAGTACTTC
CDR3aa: CASTWGLAGDEQYF

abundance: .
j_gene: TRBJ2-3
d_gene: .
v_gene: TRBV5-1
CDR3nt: TGCGCCAGCAGCGCACAGGATATCCCGCAGTATTTT
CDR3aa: CASSAQDIPQYF

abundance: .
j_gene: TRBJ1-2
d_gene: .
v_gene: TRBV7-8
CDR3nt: TGTGCCAGCAGCTCAGGGAACTATGGCTACACCTTC
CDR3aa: CASSSGNYGYTF

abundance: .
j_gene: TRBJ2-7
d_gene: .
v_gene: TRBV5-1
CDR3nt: TGCGCCAGCAGCATTGCAGGTCTCGGCTACGAGCAGTACTTC
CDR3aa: CASSIAGLGYEQYF

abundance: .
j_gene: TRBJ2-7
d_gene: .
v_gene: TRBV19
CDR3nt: TGTGCCAGTATGCAGGGCCCCAACTACGAGCAGTACTTC
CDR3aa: CASMQGPNYEQYF

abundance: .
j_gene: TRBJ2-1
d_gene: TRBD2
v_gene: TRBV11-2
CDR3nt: TGTGCCAGCAGCTTAGATGCGGGAGATGAGCAGTTCTTC
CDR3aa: CASSLDAGDEQFF

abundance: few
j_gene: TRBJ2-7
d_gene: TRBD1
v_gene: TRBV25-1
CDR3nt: TGTGCCAGCAGTGCAGGGGGGACAGGGGGATCCTACGAGCAGTACTTC
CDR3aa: CASSAGGTGGSYEQYF

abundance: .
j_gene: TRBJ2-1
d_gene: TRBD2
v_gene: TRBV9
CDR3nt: TGTGCCAGCAGCGTAGTTGGGGGGGAGTACAATGAGCAGTTCTTC
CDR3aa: CASSVVGGEYNEQFF

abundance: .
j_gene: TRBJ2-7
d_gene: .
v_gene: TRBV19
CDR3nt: TGTGCCAGTAACCGGGGCCAGGGCTACGAGCAGTACTTC
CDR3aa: CASNRGQGYEQYF

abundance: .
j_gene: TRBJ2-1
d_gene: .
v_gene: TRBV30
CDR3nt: TGTGCCTGGAGTGTAGGCTCCTACAATGAGCAGTTCTTC
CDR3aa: CAWSVGSYNEQFF

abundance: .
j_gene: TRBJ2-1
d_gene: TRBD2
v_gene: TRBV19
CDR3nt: TGTGCCAGTGGGCGACTAGCGGGGTTCTCCTACAATGAGCAGTTCTTC
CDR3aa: CASGRLAGFSYNEQFF

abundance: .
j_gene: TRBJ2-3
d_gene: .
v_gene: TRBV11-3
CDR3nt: TGTGCCAGCAGCTTGGGGGGGCTTACAGATACGCAGTATTTT
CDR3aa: CASSLGGLTDTQYF

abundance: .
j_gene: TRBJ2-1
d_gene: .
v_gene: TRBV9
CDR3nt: TGTGCCAGCAGCGCACAGCTGGGGGCCTTAAATGAGCAGTTCTTC
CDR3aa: CASSAQLGALNEQFF

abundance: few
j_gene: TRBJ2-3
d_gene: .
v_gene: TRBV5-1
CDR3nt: TGCGCCAGCAGCTTTTCTAGCACAGATACGCAGTATTTT
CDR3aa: CASSFSSTDTQYF

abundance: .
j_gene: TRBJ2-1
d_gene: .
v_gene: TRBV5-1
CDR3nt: TGCGCCAGCAGCTTGGCTTCCGACTACAATGAGCAGTTCTTC
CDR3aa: CASSLASDYNEQFF

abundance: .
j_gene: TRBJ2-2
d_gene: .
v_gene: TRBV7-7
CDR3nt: TGTGCTAGCAGCTTAACCATGGGCGAGGCCGGGGAGCTGTTTTTT
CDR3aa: CASSLTMGEAGELFF

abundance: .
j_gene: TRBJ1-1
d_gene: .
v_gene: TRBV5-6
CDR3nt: TGTGCCAGCAGCTTGGCCGGGCAGGGTTGGACTGAAGCTTTCTTT
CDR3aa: CASSLAGQGWTEAFF

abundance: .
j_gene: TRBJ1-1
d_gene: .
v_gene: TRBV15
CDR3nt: TGTGCCACCAGCAGAGGGGTGACAGAAAGGGCTTTCTTT
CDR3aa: CATSRGVTERAFF

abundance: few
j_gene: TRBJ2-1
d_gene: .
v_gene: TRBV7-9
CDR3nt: TGTGCCAGCAGCTCGCGACTAGTGGATGAGCAGTTCTTC
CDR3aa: CASSSRLVDEQFF

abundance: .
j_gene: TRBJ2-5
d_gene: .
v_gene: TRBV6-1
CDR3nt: TGTGCCAGCAGTCGGGACCACCAAGAGACCCAGTACTTC
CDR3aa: CASSRDHQETQYF

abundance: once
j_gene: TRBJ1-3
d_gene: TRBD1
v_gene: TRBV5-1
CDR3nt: TGCGCCAGCAGCTTGGGACAGGGGGACACCATATATTTT
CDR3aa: CASSLGQGDTIYF

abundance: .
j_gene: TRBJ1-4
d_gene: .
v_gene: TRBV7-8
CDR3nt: TGTGCCAGCAGCGCCACCGACAGGAAGGAACTGTTTTTT
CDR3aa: CASSATDRKELFF

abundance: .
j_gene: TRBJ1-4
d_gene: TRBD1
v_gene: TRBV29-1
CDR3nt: TGCAGCGTTTCCGGGACAGGGCATGAAAAACTGTTTTTT
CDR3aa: CSVSGTGHEKLFF

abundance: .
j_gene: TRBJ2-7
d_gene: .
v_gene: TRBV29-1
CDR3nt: TGCAGCGTTGCGTTCGGAGGAAGGGGCGAGCAGTACTTC
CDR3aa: CSVAFGGRGEQYF

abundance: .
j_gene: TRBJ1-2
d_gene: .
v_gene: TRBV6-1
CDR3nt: TGTGCCAGCAGTGACCTTGTCTCAGGGGAGGGTTTCTATGGCTACACCTTC
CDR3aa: CASSDLVSGEGFYGYTF

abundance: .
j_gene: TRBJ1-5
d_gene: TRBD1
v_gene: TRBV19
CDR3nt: TGTGCCAGTAGTACCACAGGGGGGCGAGGCAATCAGCCCCAGCATTTT
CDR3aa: CASSTTGGRGNQPQHF

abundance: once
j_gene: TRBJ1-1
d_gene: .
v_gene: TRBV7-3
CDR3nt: TGTGCCAGCAGCTTAAGGGGCCTGATGAACACTGAAGCTTTCTTT
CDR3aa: CASSLRGLMNTEAFF

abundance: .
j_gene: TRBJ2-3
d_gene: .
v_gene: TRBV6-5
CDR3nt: TGTGCCAGCAGTTCCCTGACTAGTGCTAGCACAGATACGCAGTATTTT
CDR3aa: CASSSLTSASTDTQYF